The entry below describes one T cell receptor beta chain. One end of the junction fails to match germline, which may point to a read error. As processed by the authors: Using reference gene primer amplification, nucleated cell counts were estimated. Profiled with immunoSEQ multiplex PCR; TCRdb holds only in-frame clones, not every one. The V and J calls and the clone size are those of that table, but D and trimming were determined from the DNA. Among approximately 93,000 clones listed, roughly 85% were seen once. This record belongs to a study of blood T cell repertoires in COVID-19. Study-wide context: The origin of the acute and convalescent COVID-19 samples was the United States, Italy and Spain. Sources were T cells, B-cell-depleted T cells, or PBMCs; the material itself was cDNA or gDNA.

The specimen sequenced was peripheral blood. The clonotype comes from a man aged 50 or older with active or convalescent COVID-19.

CDR3 sequence: CGVRQGTSSGDGYTF. In nucleotides, the CDR3 is TGCGGCGTTAGACAGGGGACTTCCTCTGGGGATGGCTACACCTTC. The V gene is TRBV29-1, the J gene TRBJ1-2, with 8 nucleotides matching TRBD1. Germline V CDR1 and CDR2: SQVTM, ANQGSEA. The CDR3 loop spans 15 amino acids.